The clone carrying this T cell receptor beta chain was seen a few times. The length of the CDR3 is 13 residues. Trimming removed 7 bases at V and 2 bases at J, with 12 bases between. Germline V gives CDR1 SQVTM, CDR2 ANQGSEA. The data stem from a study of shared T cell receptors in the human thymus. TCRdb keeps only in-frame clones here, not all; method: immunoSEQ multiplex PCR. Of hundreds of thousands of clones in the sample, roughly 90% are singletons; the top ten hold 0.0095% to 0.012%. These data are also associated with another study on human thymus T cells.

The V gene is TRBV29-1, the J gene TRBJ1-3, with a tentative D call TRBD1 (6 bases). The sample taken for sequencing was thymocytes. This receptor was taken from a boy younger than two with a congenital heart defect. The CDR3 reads CSDSQGTGNTIYF. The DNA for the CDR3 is TGCAGCGATAGCCAGGGGACTGGAAACACCATATATTTT.